This T cell receptor (beta chain) was sequenced in a study of response to subunit inactivated influenza vaccine. Via MiXCR, TCRdb re-called the RT-PCR reads, giving one row per CDR3 protein. The data show about 500,000 distinct CDR3 sequences, 16% seen once. This CDR3 has 13 residues. Per germline, CDR1 SNHLY and CDR2 FYNNEI. Germline trimming cut 9 bases from V and 7 bases from J; bases unmatched to any gene: 8. This receptor was identified in a man aged 45-69 years who received an inactivated influenza vaccine. Here the sequenced sample was CD4+ T cells sorted from PBMCs, taken approximately 25 months after vaccination. The genes are TRBV2 and TRBJ2-3; 9 bases map to TRBD1. DNA of the CDR3: TGTGCCAGATCGGGACAGGGAAGAAATACGCAGTATTTT. Translation: CARSGQGRNTQYF.